Below are 23 T cell receptor beta chains sequenced from a single sample in a study of cytomegalovirus exposure and HLA in healthy donors. Primers included in the PCR were 60 Vbeta and 13 Jbeta primers. Profiling relied on immunoSEQ multiplex PCR, and the TCRdb table lists in-frame clones only, not all of them. The table shows about 200,000 clones, with 70% to 90% occurring only once. Sequences were obtained from PBMCs. The receptor set was obtained from a woman aged 18 to 35 in good health and CMV-seronegative.

The V and J genes are TRBV10-3 and TRBJ1-2; 7 bases align to TRBD1. V trimming: 0 bases; J trimming: 4 bases; junction bases outside the gene matches: 2. This CDR3 has 14 residues. Germline assignment: CDR1 ENHRY and CDR2 SYGVKD. CDR3 bases: TGTGCCATCAGTGAGTCGGAGGGGGCCTATGGCTACACCTTC. Its translation: CAISESEGAYGYTF.

The chain couples TRBV9 to TRBJ2-3; D is uncertain. The germline V gene has CDR1 SGDLS and CDR2 YYNGEE. V was clipped by 0 bases and J by 6 bases, with 8 bases between them. The CDR3 covers 13 residues. The CDR3 coding sequence is TGTGCCAGCAGCGTAGTATCGAGTGATACGCAGTATTTT. Amino acid sequence: CASSVVSSDTQYF. The entire variable domain, with the rest obtained from reference TRBV9 and TRBJ2-3, is as follows: DSGVTQTPKHLITATGQRVTLRCSPRSGDLSVYWYQQSLDQGLQFLIQYYNGEERAKGNILERFSAQQFPDLHSELNLSSLELGDSALYFCASSVVSSDTQYFGPGTRLTVL.

The rearrangement links TRBV14 to TRBJ1-2; maybe TRBD1 (5 bases). Germline V CDR1 and CDR2: SGHDN, FVKESK. The CDR3 runs 12 residues. V was cut by 5 bases and J by 8 bases, with 12 bases left in between. The CDR3 protein is CASSVQEGGYTF. CDR3 in DNA: TGTGCCAGCAGCGTACAGGAAGGGGGCTACACCTTC.

This chain connects TRBV6-6 to TRBJ1-1; D unclear. Looked up from germline, CDR1 is MNHNY and CDR2 is SVGAGI (reference sequence). V was cut by 0 bases and J by 2 bases, with 7 bases left in between. The CDR3 has 14 residues. The CDR3: CASSYSIVNTEAFF. Here the CDR3 DNA reads TGTGCCAGCAGTTACTCGATAGTAAACACTGAAGCTTTCTTT.

The V gene is TRBV5-6, the J gene TRBJ2-7; D may be TRBD1 or TRBD2 (6 bases each). This CDR3 has 15 amino acids. V was pared by 4 bases and J by 6 bases, with 20 bases between. From germline, CDR1 is SGHDT and CDR2 YYEEEE. The CDR3 sequence is CASSVGASVISEQYF. As DNA, the CDR3 is TGTGCCAGCAGCGTGGGGGCTAGCGTTATTAGCGAGCAGTACTTC.

This clone was picked up one time. The rearrangement joins TRBV5-1 to TRBJ1-6; possibly TRBD1 for D (5 bases). Germline lookup yields CDR1 SGHRS and CDR2 YFSETQ. This CDR3 spans 13 amino acids. The V end lost 4 bases, the J end lost 10 bases, and 12 bases lay between the germline ends. The CDR3 sequence: CASSARQWSPLHF. CDR3 in DNA: TGCGCCAGCAGCGCCCGACAGTGGTCACCCCTCCACTTT. The full variable domain, its missing parts supplied by reference TRBV5-1 and TRBJ1-6, is KAGVTQTPRYLIKTRGQQVTLSCSPISGHRSVSWYQQTPGQGLQFLFEYFSETQRNKGNFPGRFSGRQFSNSRSEMNVSTLELGDSALYLCASSARQWSPLHFGNGTRLTVT.

The chain combines TRBV11-2 with TRBJ1-3; tentative D call: TRBD1 (5 bases). V was cut by 6 bases and J by 0 bases, with 15 bases left in between. Germline CDR1 is SGHAT and CDR2 is FQNNGV. The CDR3 contains 16 residues. CDR3 coding DNA: TGTGCCAGCAGATTAAGCGGGGCTATCTCTGGAAACACCATATATTTT. This gives the protein CASRLSGAISGNTIYF.

The chain recombines TRBV28 with TRBJ1-1; D ambiguous. The germline V gene has CDR1 MDHEN and CDR2 SYDVKM. The CDR3 totals 15 residues. The V gene lost 6 bases and the J gene lost 0 bases, with 14 bases spanning the gap. The CDR3 region is CASSPQERLNTEAFF. The CDR3 DNA sequence: TGTGCCAGCAGCCCTCAGGAGCGGTTGAACACTGAAGCTTTCTTT.

The chain has TRBV25-1 and TRBJ2-1; tentative D call: TRBD1 (5 bases). V was shortened by 3 bases and J by 8 bases, with 17 bases between the two germline ends. Germline CDR1 and CDR2: MGHDK and SYGVNS. The length of the CDR3 is 15 residues. CDR3 nucleotide sequence: TGTGCCAGCAGTGACGCTAGGGGCCGTCCGGATGAGCAGTTCTTC. As protein: CASSDARGRPDEQFF. Drawing the rest from reference TRBV25-1 and TRBJ2-1, the complete variable domain is EADIYQTPRYLVIGTGKKITLECSQTMGHDKMYWYQQDPGMELHLIHYSYGVNSTEKGDLSSESTVSRIRTEHFPLTLESARPSHTSQYLCASSDARGRPDEQFFGPGTRLTVL.

In regard to this clone: The sample carries other DNA sequences with the same CDR3. The CDR3 here is CASSTSGNTGELFF. CDR3 sequence (DNA): TGTGCCAGCAGTACTAGCGGCAACACCGGGGAGCTGTTTTTT. The chain carries TRBV9 and TRBJ2-2; 8 bases are a match to TRBD2. The CDR3 contains 14 residues. The germline V gene has CDR1 SGDLS and CDR2 YYNGEE. V trimming: 5 bases; J trimming: 2 bases; junction bases outside the gene matches: 2. Variable domain in full (rest from reference TRBV9 and TRBJ2-2): DSGVTQTPKHLITATGQRVTLRCSPRSGDLSVYWYQQSLDQGLQFLIQYYNGEERAKGNILERFSAQQFPDLHSELNLSSLELGDSALYFCASSTSGNTGELFFGEGSRLTVL.

The chain joins TRBV6-5 to TRBJ1-4, with D tentatively TRBD1 (5 bases). Trimming took off 2 bases at V and 6 bases at J, with 13 bases between the two ends. The germline V gene encodes CDR1 MNHEY and CDR2 SVGAGI. CDR3 length: 15 amino acids. For the CDR3, the DNA is TGTGCCAGCAGTTACAAGTTCTCGACAGATGAAAAACTGTTTTTT. Amino acid sequence: CASSYKFSTDEKLFF.

Worth noting for this clone: The sample carries other DNA sequences with the same CDR3. The chain employs TRBV2 and TRBJ1-2, with D unclear. CDR1 SNHLY and CDR2 FYNNEI come from the germline V gene. V was shortened by 3 bases and J by 1 base, with 6 bases between the two germline ends. This CDR3 is built from 13 residues. The CDR3 sequence: CASSDSLNYGYTF. CDR3 nucleotides: TGTGCCAGCAGTGACTCTCTTAACTATGGCTACACCTTC.

The chain has TRBV6-5 and TRBJ1-1; 10 bases align to TRBD1. Looked up from germline, CDR1 is MNHEY and CDR2 is SVGAGI. The CDR3 length is 13 residues. The V segment lost 4 bases and the J segment 10 bases; nucleotides outside the gene matches: 6. The DNA of the CDR3 is TGTGCCAGCAGTTCGGGGACAGGGGTTGGAGCTTTCTTT. Amino acid sequence: CASSSGTGVGAFF.

The J gene is TRBJ1-2, the V gene TRBV7-9; 9 bases line up with TRBD1. V was pared by 1 base and J by 4 bases, with 16 bases of the junction left unmatched. The length of the CDR3 is 19 residues. Germline assignment: CDR1 SEHNR and CDR2 FQNEAQ (reference sequence). This chain's CDR3 is CASSLEKVWGQGELYGYTF. In DNA form, the CDR3 reads TGTGCCAGCAGCTTAGAAAAGGTGTGGGGACAGGGAGAGCTCTATGGCTACACCTTC.

The genes are TRBV19 and TRBJ1-2; TRBD1 might be the D (6 bases). Per the germline V gene, CDR1 is LNHDA and CDR2 is SQIVND (reference sequence). CDR3 size: 15 residues. V was cut by 10 bases and J by 1 base, with 19 bases left in between. This CDR3 reads CATSLRTALNYGYTF. The CDR3 DNA reads as TGTGCCACCTCCCTTAGGACAGCCCTTAACTATGGCTACACCTTC.

The rearrangement uses TRBV7-9 and TRBJ2-1, with 7 positions matching TRBD1. The CDR3 is made up of 16 amino acids. Looked up from germline, CDR1 is SEHNR and CDR2 is FQNEAQ (reference sequence). Trimming removed 4 bases from V and 3 bases from J; junction bases left unmatched: 9. The CDR3 loop reads CASSSAQGERYNEQFF. Written as DNA, the CDR3 is TGTGCCAGCAGCTCTGCCCAGGGGGAGCGCTACAATGAGCAGTTCTTC.

The chain combines TRBV13 with TRBJ1-2; no definite D call. Germline CDR1 is PRHDT and CDR2 is FYEKMQ (reference sequence). With 2 bases removed from V and 7 bases from J, the gap between germline ends came to 8 bases. This CDR3 spans 12 amino acids. The CDR3 region has the DNA TGTGCCAGCAGCTTAATTGAAGCTGGCTACACCTTC. Translating gives CASSLIEAGYTF.

The rearrangement uses TRBV6-1 and TRBJ2-5; D perhaps matches TRBD1 (7 bases). CDR1 is MNHNS and CDR2 is SASEGT in the germline V gene. Trimming removed 3 bases at V and 6 bases at J, with 20 bases between. The CDR3 runs 16 residues. CDR3 DNA sequence: TGTGCCAGCAGTGACTTGACAGGGTCAGGGGGGAAGACCCAGTACTTC. Translated: CASSDLTGSGGKTQYF.

The chain couples TRBV25-1 to TRBJ1-1; maybe TRBD1 (6 bases). Germline lookup yields CDR1 MGHDK and CDR2 SYGVNS. Trimming shortened V by 4 bases and J by 11 bases, and 17 bases separated the two germline ends. The CDR3 totals 13 residues. The CDR3 DNA reads as TGTGCCAGCAGTGGGCCTGCCCGGGACACCGCTTTCTTT. This encodes CASSGPARDTAFF. Full variable domain (remainder filled in from reference TRBV25-1 and TRBJ1-1): EADIYQTPRYLVIGTGKKITLECSQTMGHDKMYWYQQDPGMELHLIHYSYGVNSTEKGDLSSESTVSRIRTEHFPLTLESARPSHTSQYLCASSGPARDTAFFGQGTRLTVV.

This rearrangement joins TRBV15 to TRBJ2-3; no clear D gene. The CDR3 spans 13 residues. The V gene's germline CDR1 is LNHNV and CDR2 YYDKDF (reference sequence). Trimming removed 2 bases at V and 2 bases at J, with 5 bases between. CDR3 nucleotide sequence: TGTGCCACCAGCAGATCTTACACAGATACGCAGTATTTT. Translating it yields CATSRSYTDTQYF.

The gene calls are TRBV27 and TRBJ1-2, with 8 bases lining up with TRBD1. Looked up from germline, CDR1 is MNHEY and CDR2 is SMNVEV (reference sequence). V shed 5 bases and J 7 bases; nucleotides not matched to a gene: 12. This CDR3 spans 15 amino acids. The CDR3 region is CASSPGVDRASGYTF. The CDR3 coding sequence is TGTGCCAGCAGTCCCGGGGTGGACAGGGCAAGTGGCTACACCTTC.

The chain uses TRBV19 and TRBJ1-1; 9 positions agree with TRBD1. Germline CDR1 LNHDA, CDR2 SQIVND (reference sequence). V was pared by 3 bases and J by 5 bases, with 7 bases of the junction left unmatched. This CDR3 spans 15 amino acids. The CDR3 sequence: CASSILGTGRTEAFF. CDR3 DNA sequence: TGTGCCAGTAGTATCCTCGGGACAGGGCGGACTGAAGCTTTCTTT.

This clone was seen once. The chain carries TRBV7-9 and TRBJ2-5, with TRBD1 matching over 9 bases. The J call is in doubt because the DNA end fits TRBJ2-7 better. Germline-derived CDR1 and CDR2 are SEHNR and FQNEAQ (reference sequence). The CDR3 consists of 16 residues. The CDR3 here is CASSSIQGASMDEQYF. CDR3 DNA sequence: TGTGCCAGCAGCTCCATACAGGGGGCGTCTATGGACGAGCAGTACTTC.